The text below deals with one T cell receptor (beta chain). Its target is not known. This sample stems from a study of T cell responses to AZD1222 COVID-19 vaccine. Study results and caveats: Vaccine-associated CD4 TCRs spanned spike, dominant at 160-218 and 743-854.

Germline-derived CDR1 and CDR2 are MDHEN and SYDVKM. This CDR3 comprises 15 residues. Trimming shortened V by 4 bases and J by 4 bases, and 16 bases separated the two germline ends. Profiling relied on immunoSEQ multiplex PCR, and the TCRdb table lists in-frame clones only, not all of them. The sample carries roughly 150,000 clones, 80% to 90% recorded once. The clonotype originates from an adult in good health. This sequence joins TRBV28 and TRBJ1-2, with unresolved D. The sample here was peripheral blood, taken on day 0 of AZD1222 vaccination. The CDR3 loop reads CASSSPGIGFYGYTF. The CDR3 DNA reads TGTGCCAGCAGTTCCCCCGGGATAGGCTTCTATGGCTACACCTTC.